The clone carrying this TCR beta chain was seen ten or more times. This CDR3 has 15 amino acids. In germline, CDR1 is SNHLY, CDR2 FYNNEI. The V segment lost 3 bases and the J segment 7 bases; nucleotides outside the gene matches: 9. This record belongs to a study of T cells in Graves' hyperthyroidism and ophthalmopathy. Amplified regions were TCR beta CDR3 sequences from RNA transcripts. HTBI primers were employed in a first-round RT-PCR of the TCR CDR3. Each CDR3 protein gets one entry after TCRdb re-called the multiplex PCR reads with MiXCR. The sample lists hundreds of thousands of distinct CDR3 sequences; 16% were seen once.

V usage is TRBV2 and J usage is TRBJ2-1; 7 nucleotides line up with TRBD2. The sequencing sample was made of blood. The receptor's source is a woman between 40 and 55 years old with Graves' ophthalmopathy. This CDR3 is CASSDRTSPTNEQFF. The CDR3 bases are TGTGCCAGCAGTGATCGGACTAGTCCGACTAATGAGCAGTTCTTC. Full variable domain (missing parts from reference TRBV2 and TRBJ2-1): EPEVTQTPSHQVTQMGQEVILRCVPISNHLYFYWYRQILGQKVEFLVSFYNNEISEKSEIFDDQFSVERPDGSNFTLKIRSTKLEDSAMYFCASSDRTSPTNEQFFGPGTRLTVL.